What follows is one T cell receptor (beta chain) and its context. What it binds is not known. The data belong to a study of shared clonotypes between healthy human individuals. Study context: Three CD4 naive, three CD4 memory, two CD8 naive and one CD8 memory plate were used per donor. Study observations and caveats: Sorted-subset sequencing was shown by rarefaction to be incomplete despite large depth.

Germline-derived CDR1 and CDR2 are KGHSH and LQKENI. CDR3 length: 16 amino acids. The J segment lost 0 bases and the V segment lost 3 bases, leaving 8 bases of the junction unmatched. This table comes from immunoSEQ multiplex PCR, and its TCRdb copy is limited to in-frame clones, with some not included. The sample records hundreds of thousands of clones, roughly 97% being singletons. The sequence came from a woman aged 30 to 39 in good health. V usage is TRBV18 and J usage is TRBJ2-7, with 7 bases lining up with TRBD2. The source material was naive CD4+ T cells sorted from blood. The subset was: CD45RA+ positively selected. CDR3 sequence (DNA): TGTGCCAGCTCACCGCAGGGAGCGGGGTCCTCCTACGAGCAGTACTTC. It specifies CASSPQGAGSSYEQYF.